One sample yielded the 25 T cell receptor beta chains listed below, sequenced in a study of molecular identifiers for immune sequencing clone quantification. TCRdb itself ran the PCR reads through MiXCR, one entry per CDR3 protein. This sample carries about 100,000 distinct CDR3 sequences, over 30% of them seen once, and the ten largest clones take around 4.2%. Sequences were obtained from naive CD8+ T cells from blood, with Jurkat cell RNA spiked in. Noted subset: FACS-sorted CD8+CD4-CCR7+CD45RA+ naive T cells. The source of these receptors is a human donor in good health. Some libraries in this study had Jurkat cell RNA spiked in.

This rearrangement joins TRBV5-6 to TRBJ1-1; D possibly corresponds to TRBD1 (5 bases). V was pared by 8 bases and J by 4 bases, with 18 bases between. The CDR3 has 14 residues. The V gene's germline CDR1 is SGHDT and CDR2 YYEEEE. The CDR3 loop reads CASHLMGGGTEAFF. Written as DNA, the CDR3 is TGTGCCAGTCACCTTATGGGGGGGGGCACTGAAGCTTTCTTT.

As for this clonotype: The conserved final phenylalanine or tryptophan is absent from the CDR3, which likely points to a read error. The V call is TRBV7-8, the J call TRBJ2-7, with D perhaps being TRBD1 or TRBD2 (5 bases each). This CDR3 has 13 residues. Germline V lookup: CDR1 SGHVS, CDR2 FQNEAQ. Trimming shortened V by 3 bases and J by 0 bases, and 6 bases separated the two germline ends. The CDR3 coding sequence is TGTGCCAGCAGCTTGGGGGACTCCTACGAGCAGTACTCC. Its protein is CASSLGDSYEQYS.

This clonotype was picked up many times. This chain joins TRBV11-2 and TRBJ2-5, with a possible D match to TRBD2 (6 bases). Trimming removed 1 base from V and 0 bases from J, with 12 bases in between. Germline assignment: CDR1 SGHAT and CDR2 FQNNGV. This CDR3 is built from 16 residues. The DNA for the CDR3 is TGTGCCAGCAGCTTAGTGTCTAGCGCGTACCAAGAGACCCAGTACTTC. Protein sequence: CASSLVSSAYQETQYF.

The chain has TRBV2 and TRBJ2-7; D not resolved. The CDR3 extends over 14 amino acids. Germline CDR1 reads SNHLY; CDR2 reads FYNNEI. V was pared by 2 bases and J by 3 bases, with 11 bases between. CDR3 region: CASSENPGYYEQYF. CDR3 DNA: TGTGCCAGCAGTGAAAATCCAGGTTACTACGAGCAGTACTTC.

The chain carries TRBV9 and TRBJ2-5; 11 bases line up with TRBD2. The V gene end was trimmed by 0 bases and the J gene end by 5 bases; junction bases not matched to a gene: 6. The CDR3 covers 16 residues. Germline assignment: CDR1 SGDLS and CDR2 YYNGEE. The CDR3 DNA reads TGTGCCAGCAGCGTAGGAGCTAGCGGGAGGCCCGAGACCCAGTACTTC. Translated, it gives CASSVGASGRPETQYF.

Note on this clonotype: Mismatch with germline at one junction end may stem from a read error. This chain uses TRBV4-1 with TRBJ2-3; D gene ambiguous. The CDR3 totals 12 residues. The germline gives CDR1 MGHRA, CDR2 YSYEKL. The CDR3: CASSQGAETQYF. The DNA for the CDR3 is TGCGCCAGCAGCCAAGGTGCAGAAACGCAGTATTTT.

The chain links TRBV19 to TRBJ2-3; D is possibly TRBD2 (5 bases). The CDR3 has 14 amino acids. Deletions cut 0 bases from V and 6 bases from J, with 10 bases between. The V gene's germline CDR1 is LNHDA and CDR2 SQIVND (reference sequence). The CDR3 sequence is CASSIERETDTQYF. CDR3 DNA: TGTGCCAGTAGTATAGAGAGGGAGACCGATACGCAGTATTTT.

Many counts were recorded for this clonotype. This rearrangement joins TRBV5-6 to TRBJ1-4, with TRBD1 matching 9 bases. Trimming removed 3 bases from V and 8 bases from J; junction bases left unmatched: 8. CDR1 and CDR2 (germline): SGHDT, YYEEEE. The CDR3 has 15 amino acids. The CDR3 nucleotides read TGTGCCAGCAGCTCCTCGGGACAGGGAGGAGAAAAACTGTTTTTT. It is translated as CASSSSGQGGEKLFF.

Ten or more counts support this clonotype. This chain uses TRBV29-1 with TRBJ1-1; D gene unclear. V was shortened by 0 bases and J by 2 bases, with 4 bases between the two germline ends. The CDR3 totals 12 residues. Germline V CDR1 and CDR2: SQVTM, ANQGSEA. The CDR3 DNA follows: TGCAGCGTTGAAGAGGGTAACACTGAAGCTTTCTTT. Translation: CSVEEGNTEAFF.

This clonotype showed up just a few times. The CDR3 coding sequence is TGTGCCAGCGGGGTAGCGGGGAGCTCCTACGAGCAGTACTTC. Encoded protein: CASGVAGSSYEQYF. The rearrangement uses TRBV27 and TRBJ2-7, with 8 bases aligning to TRBD2. CDR1 MNHEY and CDR2 SMNVEV come from the germline V gene (reference sequence). V lost 8 bases and J lost 0; bases outside the gene matches: 6. The CDR3 is 14 amino acids.

This clonotype was counted a few times. This chain uses TRBV4-1 with TRBJ2-2; D gene unclear. The germline CDR1 and CDR2 sequences are MGHRA and YSYEKL. V gave up 8 bases and J gave up 6 bases, with 7 bases separating them. The CDR3 has 11 amino acids. The DNA for the CDR3 is TGCGCCAGCCAAGAGGCCGGGGAGCTGTTTTTT. Amino acid sequence: CASQEAGELFF.

Concerning this clonotype: The junction departs from the called germline gene at one end, perhaps through a read error. The chain recombines TRBV6-5 with TRBJ2-2, with D possibly matching TRBD2 (5 bases). This CDR3 comprises 14 residues. Germline V CDR1 and CDR2: MNHEY, SVGAGI. The chain's CDR3 is CASSYMGNTGELLF. The CDR3 DNA is TGTGCCAGCAGTTATATGGGGAACACCGGGGAGCTGCTTTTT.

The chain uses TRBV20-1 and TRBJ2-1; D is perhaps TRBD2 (6 bases). Germline V gene lookup returns CDR1 DFQATT and CDR2 SNEGSKA (reference sequence). The CDR3 has 15 residues. V dropped 6 bases and J dropped 0 bases, with 15 bases sitting between them. CDR3 residues: CSAKRAPRSYNEQFF. CDR3 DNA sequence: TGCAGTGCCAAGCGGGCCCCTCGCTCCTACAATGAGCAGTTCTTC.

The rearrangement joins TRBV12-3 or TRBV12-4 to TRBJ2-1; D unresolved. Trimming left V 3 bases short and J 2 bases short, with 8 bases between. The CDR3 loop spans 14 amino acids. The CDR3 DNA follows: TGTGCCAGCAGTTTTTCTTGGGCCTACAATGAGCAGTTCTTC. This gives the protein CASSFSWAYNEQFF.

For the CDR3, the DNA is TGTGCCAGCAGTTTAGTACTAGCGGGAGTGTATGAGCAGTACTTC. Translating it yields CASSLVLAGVYEQYF. The chain links TRBV27 to TRBJ2-1, with 11 positions matching TRBD2. The J call may be incorrect, as the DNA end agrees better with TRBJ2-7. The CDR3 runs to 15 residues. Germline V gene data show CDR1 as MNHEY and CDR2 as SMNVEV (reference sequence).

This clonotype was recorded a few times. The chain couples TRBV19 to TRBJ1-1, with D perhaps TRBD1 (6 bases). The V gene lost 7 bases and the J gene lost 3 bases, with 15 bases spanning the gap. The CDR3 loop spans 14 amino acids. Per the germline V gene, CDR1 is LNHDA and CDR2 is SQIVND (reference sequence). The chain's CDR3 is CASTIGGPYTEAFF. The CDR3 region has the DNA TGTGCCAGTACCATAGGGGGTCCCTACACTGAAGCTTTCTTT. The entire variable domain, with the rest obtained from reference TRBV19 and TRBJ1-1, is as follows: DGGITQSPKYLFRKEGQNVTLSCEQNLNHDAMYWYRQDPGQGLRLIYYSQIVNDFQKGDIAEGYSVSREKKESFPLTVTSAQKNPTAFYLCASTIGGPYTEAFFGQGTRLTVV.

This clonotype was seen a few times. The CDR3 DNA reads TGCAGTGCTACTTGGACTAGAACAGATACGCAGTATTTT. It yields the protein CSATWTRTDTQYF. The chain is built from TRBV20-1 and TRBJ2-3; 7 nucleotides align to TRBD2. Germline V gene lookup returns CDR1 DFQATT and CDR2 SNEGSKA (reference sequence). This CDR3 has 13 residues. V trimming: 4 bases; J trimming: 3 bases; junction bases outside the gene matches: 4.

V and J are TRBV20-1 and TRBJ2-7, with D uncertain. The ends were cut back, 0 bases at V and 1 base at J, with 16 bases in the middle. This CDR3 comprises 16 residues. Germline V gene lookup returns CDR1 DFQATT and CDR2 SNEGSKA (reference sequence). The CDR3 protein is CSARDPGQSLSYEQYF. CDR3 in DNA: TGCAGTGCTAGAGATCCGGGCCAATCTCTATCCTACGAGCAGTACTTC.

Here the CDR3 reads CASSFPGISSGSNQPQHF. CDR3 coding DNA: TGTGCCAGCAGTTTTCCGGGAATCTCATCGGGGAGCAATCAGCCCCAGCATTTT. The chain recombines TRBV6-2 or TRBV6-3 with TRBJ1-5, with D unclear. Trimming shortened V by 4 bases and J by 1 base, and 20 bases separated the two germline ends. CDR3 length equals 18 residues. Germline V gives CDR1 MNHEY, CDR2 SVGEGT.

The V and J genes are TRBV7-9 and TRBJ2-1; possibly TRBD2 for D (5 bases). Germline CDR1 reads SEHNR; CDR2 reads FQNEAQ (reference sequence). The CDR3 extends over 14 amino acids. Trimming cost V 5 bases and J 4 bases, with 12 bases left between them. Here the CDR3 DNA reads TGTGCCAGCAGCCCCACCGGGATATACAATGAGCAGTTCTTC. As protein: CASSPTGIYNEQFF.

On this clonotype: A single base separates this from a much larger clone, so it may be a read error. The chain links TRBV4-3 to TRBJ1-1; 11 bases match TRBD1. The CDR3 loop spans 16 amino acids. Germline V gene sequence: CDR1 LGHNA, CDR2 YSLEER. The junction had 9 bases not matched to a gene; V was cut back by 4 bases and J by 5 bases. In DNA, the CDR3 is TGCGCCAGCAGCCCTCGGACAGGGGGCGAAGAGACTGAAGCTTTCTTT. This codes for CASSPRTGGEETEAFF.

This clonotype was found many times. The gene calls are TRBV28 and TRBJ2-7; tentative D call: TRBD2 (6 bases). Germline V gene sequence: CDR1 MDHEN, CDR2 SYDVKM. CDR3 length: 15 residues. V was clipped by 4 bases and J by 2 bases, with 15 bases between them. The CDR3 protein is CASSSPGEPTYEQYF. CDR3 DNA: TGTGCCAGCAGTTCGCCGGGAGAGCCGACCTACGAGCAGTACTTC. Drawing the rest from reference TRBV28 and TRBJ2-7, the complete variable domain is DVKVTQSSRYLVKRTGEKVFLECVQDMDHENMFWYRQDPGLGLRLIYFSYDVKMKEKGDIPEGYSVSREKKERFSLILESASTNQTSMYLCASSSPGEPTYEQYFGPGTRLTVT.

The gene calls are TRBV24-1 and TRBJ2-1; D gene uncertain. With 0 bases removed from V and 1 base from J, the gap between germline ends came to 6 bases. Per germline, CDR1 KGHDR and CDR2 SFDVKD. This CDR3 is built from 15 residues. CDR3 sequence (DNA): TGTGCCACCAGTGATTTGGAGTCTTCCTACAATGAGCAGTTCTTC. Amino acids: CATSDLESSYNEQFF.

Notes on this clonotype: The CDR3 carries no conserved terminal phenylalanine or tryptophan, so it likely arises from a read error. This chain links TRBV28 with TRBJ2-7; 7 nucleotides agree with TRBD1. The CDR3 is 14 amino acids. The V gene's germline CDR1 is MDHEN and CDR2 SYDVKM. J lost 5 bases, V lost 2 bases, and 6 bases had no gene match. The CDR3 loop is CASSLLPTGNEQYY. The CDR3 DNA sequence: TGTGCCAGCAGTTTACTACCGACAGGGAACGAGCAGTACTAC.

This clonotype was observed a handful of times. The CDR3 DNA sequence: TGTGCCAGCAGCGTGACGGGACCTAGGTACCAAGAGACCCAGTACTTC. Translating it yields CASSVTGPRYQETQYF. The V call is TRBV11-2, the J call TRBJ2-5; tentatively, D is TRBD1 or TRBD2 (5 bases each). Per germline, CDR1 SGHAT and CDR2 FQNNGV. CDR3 size: 16 residues. V was cut by 5 bases and J by 0 bases, with 16 bases left in between.